This is a list of T cell receptor beta chains from one sample in a study of CD8 T cells in ankylosing spondylitis. One entry per CDR3 protein, called by TCRdb with MiXCR from the 5' RACE reads. The sample contains approximately 290,000 distinct CDR3 sequences, 20% to 25% of which appear only once. The sample comprised blood, either unsorted or a sorted T cell fraction (not recorded which). These receptors were taken from a female donor with ankylosing spondylitis or in good health (not recorded which). Each CDR3 is given with its conserved first and last residue. D genes are given only for firm matches. Where a row states a size, it is once, few, many or the class of an expanded clone; other rows omit it.

D	length	size	V	J	CDR3	DNA
NA	13	few	TRBV4-3	TRBJ1-1	CASSQGHQVEAFF	TGCGCCAGCAGCCAAGGGCACCAGGTTGAAGCTTTCTTT
TRBD1	11	NA	TRBV25-1	TRBJ1-1	CASTGATEAFF	TGTGCCAGTACAGGGGCCACTGAAGCTTTCTTT
NA	15	few	TRBV29-1	TRBJ2-6	CSVEDRGAGANVLTF	TGCAGCGTTGAAGATCGAGGGGCTGGGGCCAACGTCCTGACTTTC
TRBD2	16	few	TRBV4-3	TRBJ2-3	CASSPGLAGGSNTQYF	TGCGCCAGCAGCCCTGGACTAGCGGGAGGGTCAAATACGCAGTATTTT
NA	15	few	TRBV15	TRBJ2-2	CATSSWIPNTGELFF	TGTGCCACCAGCAGTTGGATACCGAACACCGGGGAGCTGTTTTTT
TRBD2	15	NA	TRBV6-5	TRBJ2-1	CASSYGLAGVQEQFF	TGTGCCAGCAGTTACGGACTAGCGGGAGTACAGGAGCAGTTCTTC
NA	15	NA	TRBV27	TRBJ2-7	CASSPRGSARYEQYF	TGTGCCAGCAGTCCCCGAGGGTCAGCCCGCTACGAGCAGTACTTC
NA	14	NA	TRBV7-2	TRBJ1-5	CASSKTVSNQPQHF	TGTGCCAGCAGCAAGACAGTAAGCAATCAGCCCCAGCATTTT
NA	12	NA	TRBV6-6	TRBJ2-5	CASSRRGQTQYF	TGTGCCAGCAGTAGGAGGGGACAGACCCAGTACTTC
NA	14	NA	TRBV12-3/TRBV12-4	TRBJ1-5	CASSLGGVKQPQHF	TGTGCCAGCAGTTTAGGAGGGGTGAAGCAGCCCCAGCATTTT
NA	13	few	TRBV20-1	TRBJ1-2	CSAREGVVHGYTF	TGCAGCGCAAGGGAGGGGGTCGTCCATGGCTACACCTTC
NA	18	once	TRBV24-1	TRBJ2-1	CATSDSTPGTRPYNEQFF	TGTGCCACCAGTGACTCGACACCCGGGACTCGACCCTACAATGAGCAGTTCTTC
NA	13	few	TRBV28	TRBJ2-2	CASTERQTGELFF	TGTGCCAGCACCGAAAGACAGACCGGGGAGCTGTTTTTT
TRBD1	14	NA	TRBV5-5	TRBJ2-5	CASSPGQVQETQYF	TGTGCCAGCAGCCCCGGACAGGTCCAAGAGACCCAGTACTTC
TRBD2	15	many	TRBV7-2	TRBJ2-5	CASSPMGLAEETQYF	TGTGCCAGCAGCCCCATGGGGCTAGCGGAAGAGACCCAGTACTTC
NA	13	NA	TRBV10-3	TRBJ2-7	CAISESYGYEQYF	TGTGCCATCAGTGAGTCGTACGGATACGAGCAGTACTTC
NA	14	few	TRBV9	TRBJ2-2	CASSVGSGSGELFF	TGTGCCAGCAGCGTAGGGAGTGGGTCCGGGGAGCTGTTTTTT
NA	14	many	TRBV5-5	TRBJ1-1	CASSSETVNTEAFF	TGTGCCAGCAGCTCCGAGACAGTGAACACTGAAGCTTTCTTT
NA	15	NA	TRBV6-5	TRBJ2-2	CASSPRNRATGELFF	TGTGCCAGCAGTCCTCGAAACCGGGCCACCGGGGAGCTGTTTTTT
NA	15	few	TRBV12-3/TRBV12-4	TRBJ2-7	CASSQPGLTLGEQYF	TGTGCCAGCAGTCAGCCGGGACTTACCTTGGGGGAGCAGTACTTC
NA	14	many	TRBV20-1	TRBJ2-7	CSARDLDNIYEQYF	TGCAGTGCTAGAGATCTAGACAACATCTACGAGCAGTACTTC
NA	14	many	TRBV12-3/TRBV12-4	TRBJ1-4	CASSAGLTNEKLFF	TGTGCCAGCAGTGCTGGCTTGACTAATGAAAAACTGTTTTTT
NA	12	medium-sized	TRBV29-1	TRBJ1-1	CSVVVSAGESFF	TGCAGCGTTGTCGTGTCGGCAGGGGAGTCTTTCTTT
TRBD2	15	NA	TRBV29-1	TRBJ2-5	CSVDRSSGVQETQYF	TGCAGCGTTGATAGGTCTAGCGGGGTCCAAGAGACCCAGTACTTC
NA	15	NA	TRBV6-2/TRBV6-3	TRBJ2-7	CASSPQHLAYYEQYF	TGTGCCAGCAGTCCTCAGCACTTAGCCTACTACGAGCAGTACTTC
NA	13	many	TRBV20-1	TRBJ1-2	CSAGGTLRGGYTF	TGCAGTGCTGGGGGGACCCTAAGGGGTGGCTACACCTTC
TRBD1	16	few	TRBV7-2	TRBJ2-2	CASSWPGQGATGELFF	TGTGCCAGCAGTTGGCCGGGACAGGGGGCCACCGGGGAGCTGTTTTTT
TRBD2	18	NA	TRBV6-5	TRBJ2-3	CASSYTPLAGGPGGTQYF	TGTGCCAGCAGTTACACCCCACTAGCGGGAGGGCCGGGTGGCACGCAGTATTTT
TRBD2	17	few	TRBV7-2	TRBJ2-7	CASSLGWSSGSSYEQYF	TGTGCCAGCAGCTTAGGTTGGTCTAGCGGCAGCTCCTACGAGCAGTACTTC
NA	15	NA	TRBV2	TRBJ2-3	CASSGGTASTDTQYF	TGTGCCAGCAGTGGTGGGACGGCTAGCACAGATACGCAGTATTTT
TRBD2	15	many	TRBV7-6	TRBJ2-1	CASSRWREAYNEQFF	TGTGCCAGCAGCCGTTGGCGGGAGGCCTACAATGAGCAGTTCTTC
TRBD1	17	NA	TRBV18	TRBJ1-2	CASSPGQGRLVGYGYTF	TGTGCCAGCTCGCCGGGACAGGGCAGGTTGGTCGGCTATGGCTACACCTTC
NA	15	NA	TRBV20-1	TRBJ2-7	CSARDDSARTYEQYF	TGCAGTGCTAGAGATGACAGCGCACGGACCTACGAGCAGTACTTC
NA	15	NA	TRBV7-8	TRBJ2-3	CASLPDLSSTDTQYF	TGTGCCAGCCTTCCGGACTTATCTAGCACAGATACGCAGTATTTT
NA	15	few	TRBV7-9	TRBJ2-3	CASSLVRTGTDTQYF	TGTGCCAGCAGCTTAGTCCGGACAGGCACAGATACGCAGTATTTT
NA	11	many	TRBV10-3	TRBJ1-2	CAIMENYGYTF	TGTGCCATCATGGAAAACTATGGCTACACCTTC
TRBD1	14	NA	TRBV7-8	TRBJ1-1	CASSGQGENTEAFF	TGTGCCAGCAGCGGACAGGGGGAGAACACTGAAGCTTTCTTT
NA	16	few	TRBV12-3/TRBV12-4	TRBJ1-1	CASSLGAGSYKPEAFF	TGTGCCAGCAGTTTAGGGGCAGGGAGTTATAAGCCAGAAGCTTTCTTT
NA	16	few	TRBV27	TRBJ2-7	CASRLEATHNSYEQYF	TGTGCCAGCAGGCTAGAGGCCACCCACAATTCCTACGAGCAGTACTTC
NA	18	NA	TRBV11-2	TRBJ2-4	CASSSLKGNMSAKNIQYF	TGTGCCAGCAGCTCGTTGAAGGGAAATATGTCGGCCAAAAACATTCAGTACTTC
TRBD2	15	NA	TRBV7-7	TRBJ2-1	CASSPQLAGEHEQFF	TGTGCCAGCAGCCCTCAACTAGCGGGAGAGCATGAGCAGTTCTTC
TRBD1	14	NA	TRBV7-2	TRBJ1-2	CASSQGTDPYGYTF	TGTGCCAGCAGCCAGGGGACAGACCCCTATGGCTACACCTTC
NA	13	NA	TRBV19	TRBJ2-2	CASITTRGGELFF	TGTGCCAGTATTACCACCCGCGGGGGGGAGCTGTTTTTT
NA	13	few	TRBV2	TRBJ1-5	CASSEISGQPQHF	TGTGCCAGCAGTGAAATTTCTGGTCAGCCCCAGCATTTT
NA	16	NA	TRBV5-1	TRBJ2-1	CASSLELAQTYNEQFF	TGCGCCAGCAGCTTGGAACTAGCACAAACCTACAATGAGCAGTTCTTC
NA	17	NA	TRBV20-1	TRBJ1-5	CSARVRQKSRINQPQHF	TGCAGTGCTAGAGTCCGGCAGAAGTCTAGAATCAATCAGCCCCAGCATTTC
NA	16	NA	TRBV5-1	TRBJ2-1	CASSLGRGLSYNEQFF	TGCGCCAGCAGCTTAGGGCGGGGCCTATCCTACAATGAGCAGTTCTTC
TRBD2	18	many	TRBV10-3	TRBJ2-1	CAISPGTSGRSRYNEQFF	TGTGCCATCAGTCCTGGGACTAGCGGGAGAAGTAGGTACAATGAGCAGTTCTTC
NA	16	few	TRBV20-1	TRBJ2-1	CSAYSTGPKTKNEQFF	TGCAGTGCTTACTCGACGGGACCTAAAACCAAAAATGAGCAGTTCTTC